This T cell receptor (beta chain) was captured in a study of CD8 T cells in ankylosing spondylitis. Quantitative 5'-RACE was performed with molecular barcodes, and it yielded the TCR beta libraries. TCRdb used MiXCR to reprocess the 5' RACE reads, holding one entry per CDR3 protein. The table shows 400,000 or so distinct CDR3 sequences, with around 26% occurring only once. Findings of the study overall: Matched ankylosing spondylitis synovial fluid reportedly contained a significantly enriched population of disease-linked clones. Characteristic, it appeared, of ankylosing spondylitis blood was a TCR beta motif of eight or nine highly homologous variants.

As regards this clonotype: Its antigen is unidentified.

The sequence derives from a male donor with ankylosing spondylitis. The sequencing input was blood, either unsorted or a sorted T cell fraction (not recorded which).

The CDR3 here is CASSPRQGGGYGYTF. In nucleotides, the CDR3 is TGTGCCAGCTCACCCCGACAGGGCGGCGGCTATGGCTACACCTTC. The rearrangement joins TRBV18 to TRBJ1-2, with 7 bases fitting TRBD1. The CDR3 covers 15 residues. In germline, CDR1 is KGHSH, CDR2 LQKENI. Unmatched junction bases numbered 8, after V lost 3 bases and J lost 4 bases.